This T cell receptor (beta chain) was retrieved from a study of T cells in Graves' hyperthyroidism and ophthalmopathy. The wider study: Peripheral blood was acquired at first diagnosis, ahead of any therapy whatsoever.

Unmatched junction bases numbered 12, after V lost 9 bases and J lost 7 bases. Germline assignment: CDR1 MNHEY and CDR2 SVGEGT. The CDR3 is 14 amino acids. Study-wide results and limits: The model's output predicted ophthalmopathy at a median of roughly 6.9 months prior to onset.

Worth noting for this clonotype: Antigen specificity is unknown.

Stable Graves' hyperthyroidism denoted no ophthalmopathy progression over 18 months. This sample holds PBMCs from less than 13 ml fresh peripheral blood. Amplification of TCR beta CDR3 regions was performed using RNA transcripts as template. HTBI primers were the set used in a first-round RT-PCR of the TCR CDR3. TCRdb processed the multiplex PCR reads anew with MiXCR; each CDR3 protein has one entry. The sample lists 500,000 to 550,000 distinct CDR3 sequences, roughly 20% occurring once. Sequenced: blood. The TCR was taken from a man aged 18-30 years with Graves' hyperthyroidism. The rearrangement uses TRBV6-2 or TRBV6-3 and TRBJ2-7, with 10 bases identical to TRBD2. The CDR3 coding sequence is TGTGCCAGTGGACGAGCGGGAGGGCCTGGTGAGCAGTACTTC. Amino acid sequence: CASGRAGGPGEQYF.